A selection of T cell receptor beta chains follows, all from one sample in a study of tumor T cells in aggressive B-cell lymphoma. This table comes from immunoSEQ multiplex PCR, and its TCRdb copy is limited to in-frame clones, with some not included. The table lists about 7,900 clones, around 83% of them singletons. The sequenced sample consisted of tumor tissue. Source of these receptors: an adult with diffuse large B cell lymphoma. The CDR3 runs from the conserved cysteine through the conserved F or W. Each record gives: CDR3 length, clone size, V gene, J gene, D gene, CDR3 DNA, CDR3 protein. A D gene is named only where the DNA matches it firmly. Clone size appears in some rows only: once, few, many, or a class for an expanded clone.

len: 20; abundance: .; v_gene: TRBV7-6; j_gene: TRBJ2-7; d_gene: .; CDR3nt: TGTGCCAGCAGCTTAGCGCTTGGGTACAGCCGCCCGGGAGTATCCTACGAGCAGTACTTC; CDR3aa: CASSLALGYSRPGVSYEQYF
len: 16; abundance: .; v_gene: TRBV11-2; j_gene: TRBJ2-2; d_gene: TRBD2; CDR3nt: TGTGCCAGCAGCCGAGGACTAGCGGGCCCCACCGGGGAGCTGTTTTTT; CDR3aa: CASSRGLAGPTGELFF
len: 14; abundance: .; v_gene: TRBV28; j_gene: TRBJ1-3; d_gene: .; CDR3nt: TGTGCCAGCAGTTGTACCGGTACGGGAAACACCATATATTTT; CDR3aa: CASSCTGTGNTIYF
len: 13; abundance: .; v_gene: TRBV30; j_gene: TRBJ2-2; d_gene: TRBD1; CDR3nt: TGTGCCTGGAGACAGGGGGCTGGCGGGGAGCTGTTTTTT; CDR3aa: CAWRQGAGGELFF
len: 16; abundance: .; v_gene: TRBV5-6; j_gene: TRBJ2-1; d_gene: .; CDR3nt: TGTGCCAGCAGCTTGGCGGTGGGAGCTTACTACAATGAGCAGTTCTTC; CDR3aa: CASSLAVGAYYNEQFF
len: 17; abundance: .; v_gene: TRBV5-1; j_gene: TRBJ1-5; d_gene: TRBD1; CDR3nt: TGCGCCAGCTTGACCCCGGGACAGGGAGTTTTCAATCAGCCCCAGCATTTT; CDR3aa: CASLTPGQGVFNQPQHF
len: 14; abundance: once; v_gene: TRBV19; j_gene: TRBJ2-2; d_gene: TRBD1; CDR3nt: TGTGCCAGTAGTCCACAGGGGGCTGTCGGGGAGCTGTTTTTT; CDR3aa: CASSPQGAVGELFF
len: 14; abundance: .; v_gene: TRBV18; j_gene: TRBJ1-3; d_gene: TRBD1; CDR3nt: TGTGCCAGCTGGGACAGGAACTCTGGAAACACCATATATTTT; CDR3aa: CASWDRNSGNTIYF
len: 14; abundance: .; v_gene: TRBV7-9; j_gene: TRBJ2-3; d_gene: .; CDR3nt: TGTGCCAGCAGCTTCAGCGCTAGCACAGATACGCAGTATTTT; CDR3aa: CASSFSASTDTQYF
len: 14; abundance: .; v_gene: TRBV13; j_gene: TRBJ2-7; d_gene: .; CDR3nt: TGTGCCAGCAACCAAGCGAGACAGACCTACGAGCAGTACTTC; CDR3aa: CASNQARQTYEQYF
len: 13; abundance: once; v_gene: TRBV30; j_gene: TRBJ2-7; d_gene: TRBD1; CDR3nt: TGTGCCTGGAGTGTACAGGGGTCCTACGAGCAGTACTTC; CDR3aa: CAWSVQGSYEQYF
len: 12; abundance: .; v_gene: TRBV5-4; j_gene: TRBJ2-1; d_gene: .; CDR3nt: TGTGCCAGCAAGCCCCCAGGGGATGAGCAGTTCTTC; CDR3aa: CASKPPGDEQFF
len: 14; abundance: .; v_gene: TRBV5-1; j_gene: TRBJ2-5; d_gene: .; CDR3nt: TGCACCAGCAGCTTGGCTGGGCACCAAGAGACCCAGTACTTC; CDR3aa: CTSSLAGHQETQYF
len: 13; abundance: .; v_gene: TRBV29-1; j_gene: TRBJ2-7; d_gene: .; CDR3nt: TGCAGCGTCGGATCAGGGGAAGACTACGAGCAGTACTTC; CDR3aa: CSVGSGEDYEQYF
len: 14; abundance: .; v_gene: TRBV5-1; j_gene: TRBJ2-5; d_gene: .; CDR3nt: TGCGCCAGCAGCTGGCTCAGGGGCCGAGAGACCCAGTACTTC; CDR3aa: CASSWLRGRETQYF
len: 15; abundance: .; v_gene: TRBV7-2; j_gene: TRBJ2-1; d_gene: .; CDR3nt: TGTGCCAGCAGCTCCGAAGCGGAAGTGTACAATGAGCAGTTCTTC; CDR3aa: CASSSEAEVYNEQFF
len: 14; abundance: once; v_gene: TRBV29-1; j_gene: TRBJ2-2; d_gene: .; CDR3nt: TGCAGCGTTGAACCCCCGGGTTCCACCGGGGAGCTGTTTTTT; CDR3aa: CSVEPPGSTGELFF
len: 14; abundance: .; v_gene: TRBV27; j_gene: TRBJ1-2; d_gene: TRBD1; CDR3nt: TGTGCCAGCAGTTTTGCGACAGGGGAGAATGGCTACACCTTC; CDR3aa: CASSFATGENGYTF
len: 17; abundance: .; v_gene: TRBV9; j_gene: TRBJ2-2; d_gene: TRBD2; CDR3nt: TGTGCCAGCAGCAGTCCGTACCGGGAGGCGAACACCGGGGAGCTGTTTTTT; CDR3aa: CASSSPYREANTGELFF
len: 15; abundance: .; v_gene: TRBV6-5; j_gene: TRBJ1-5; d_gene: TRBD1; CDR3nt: TGTGCCAGCAGCCAAGGGACAGATAGCAATCAGCCCCAGCATTTT; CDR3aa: CASSQGTDSNQPQHF
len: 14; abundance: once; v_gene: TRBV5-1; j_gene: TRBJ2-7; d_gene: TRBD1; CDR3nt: TGCGCCAGCAGCTCCGCCGGGACAGGGGACGAGCAGTACTTC; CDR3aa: CASSSAGTGDEQYF
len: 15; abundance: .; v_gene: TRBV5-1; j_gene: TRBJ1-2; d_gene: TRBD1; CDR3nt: TGCGCCAGCAGCTTATGGACAGGGGAGGGCTATGGCTACACCTTC; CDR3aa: CASSLWTGEGYGYTF
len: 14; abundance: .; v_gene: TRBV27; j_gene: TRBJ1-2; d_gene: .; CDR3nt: TGTGCCAGCAGTTTAGTAAGCGCTAACTATGGCTACACCTTC; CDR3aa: CASSLVSANYGYTF
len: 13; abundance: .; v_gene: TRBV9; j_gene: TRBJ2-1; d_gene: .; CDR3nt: TGTGCCAGCAGCGTAGTAGCGCTAGCGGAGCAGTTCTTC; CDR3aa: CASSVVALAEQFF
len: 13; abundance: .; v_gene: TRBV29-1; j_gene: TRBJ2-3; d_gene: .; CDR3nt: TGCAGCACCCATGGGGGCGGAACAGATACGCAGTATTTT; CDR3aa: CSTHGGGTDTQYF
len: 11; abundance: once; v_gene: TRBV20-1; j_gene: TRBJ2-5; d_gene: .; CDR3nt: TGCAGTGCTGTCCTGCGGGAGACCCAGTACTTC; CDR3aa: CSAVLRETQYF
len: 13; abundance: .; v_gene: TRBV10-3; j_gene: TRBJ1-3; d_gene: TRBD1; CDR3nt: TGTGCCACCAAAGACAGGGCTGGAAACACCATATATTTT; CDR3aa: CATKDRAGNTIYF
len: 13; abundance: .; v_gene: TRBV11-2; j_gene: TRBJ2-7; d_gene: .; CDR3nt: TGTGCCAGCAGCTCCAGCGGATCCTACGAGCAGTACTTC; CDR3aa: CASSSSGSYEQYF
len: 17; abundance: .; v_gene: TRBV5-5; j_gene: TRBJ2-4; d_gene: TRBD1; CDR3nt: TGTGCCAGCAGCTTATCACCGGGACAGGGGCTTAAAAACATTCAGTACTTC; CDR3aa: CASSLSPGQGLKNIQYF
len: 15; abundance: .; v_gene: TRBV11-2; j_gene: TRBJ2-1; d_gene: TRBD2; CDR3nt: TGTGCCAGCAGCTTAGACGGGAGGGTAGGCGATGAGCAGTTCTTC; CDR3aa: CASSLDGRVGDEQFF
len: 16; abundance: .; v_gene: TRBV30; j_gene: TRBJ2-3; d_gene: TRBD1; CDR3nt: TGTGCCTGGAGTGTACTGTTCGGGACAGGGACAGATACGCAGTATTTT; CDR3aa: CAWSVLFGTGTDTQYF
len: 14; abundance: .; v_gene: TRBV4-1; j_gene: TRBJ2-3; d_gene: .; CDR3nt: TGCGCCAGCAGCCAAGGAGATCGCACAGATACGCAGTATTTT; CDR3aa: CASSQGDRTDTQYF
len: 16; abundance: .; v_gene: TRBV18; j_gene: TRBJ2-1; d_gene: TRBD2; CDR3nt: TGTGCCAGCTCACCACTTGGGCTAGCGGGAAACAATGAGCAGTTCTTC; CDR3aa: CASSPLGLAGNNEQFF
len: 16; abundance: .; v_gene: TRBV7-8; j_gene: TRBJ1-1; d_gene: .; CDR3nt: TGTGCCAGCAGCTTAGACAGGGCCGACGAGAACACTGAAGCTTTCTTT; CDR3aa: CASSLDRADENTEAFF
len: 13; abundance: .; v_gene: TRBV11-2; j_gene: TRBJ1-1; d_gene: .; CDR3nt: TGTGCCAGCAGCTTAGTGAGAGGCGCTGAAGCTTTCTTT; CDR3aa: CASSLVRGAEAFF
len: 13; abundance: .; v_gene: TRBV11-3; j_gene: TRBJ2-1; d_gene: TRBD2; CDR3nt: TGTGCCAGCAGCACCCTAGCGGGCAATGAGCAGTTCTTC; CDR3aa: CASSTLAGNEQFF
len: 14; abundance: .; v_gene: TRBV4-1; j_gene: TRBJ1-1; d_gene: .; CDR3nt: TGCGCCAGCAGCCGGCGGCCCGGGGGCACTGAAGCTTTCTTT; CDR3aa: CASSRRPGGTEAFF
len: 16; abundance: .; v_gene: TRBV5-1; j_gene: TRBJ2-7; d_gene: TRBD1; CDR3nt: TGCGCCAGCAGCTTGGATGGGACAGGGGGCCCCTACGAGCAGTACTTC; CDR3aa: CASSLDGTGGPYEQYF
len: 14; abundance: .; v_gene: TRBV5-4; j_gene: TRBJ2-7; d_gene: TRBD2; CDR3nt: TGTGCCAGCAGCTGGGAGGGCCTGCTCTACGAGCAGTACTTC; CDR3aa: CASSWEGLLYEQYF
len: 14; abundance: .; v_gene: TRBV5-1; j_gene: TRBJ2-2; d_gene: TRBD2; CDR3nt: TGCGCCAGCCATAGCGGGAGCCGGGGGAAGGAGCTGTTTTTT; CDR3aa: CASHSGSRGKELFF
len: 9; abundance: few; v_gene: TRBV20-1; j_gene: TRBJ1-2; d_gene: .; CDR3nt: TGCAGTGCAAGGGGGGGGTACACCTTC; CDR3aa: CSARGGYTF
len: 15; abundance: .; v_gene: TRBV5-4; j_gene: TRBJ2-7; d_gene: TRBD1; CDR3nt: TGTGCCAGCAGCAGAAACCGGGACAGCTCCTACGAGCAGTACTTC; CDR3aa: CASSRNRDSSYEQYF
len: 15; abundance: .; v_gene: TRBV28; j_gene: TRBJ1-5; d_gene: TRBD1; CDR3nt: TGTGCCAGCAACCCGGGACAGGGAAGCAATCAGCCCCAGCATTTT; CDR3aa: CASNPGQGSNQPQHF
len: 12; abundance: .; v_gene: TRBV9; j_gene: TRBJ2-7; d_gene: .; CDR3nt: TGTGCCAGCAGCAAACAAGACTACGAGCAGTACTTC; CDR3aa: CASSKQDYEQYF
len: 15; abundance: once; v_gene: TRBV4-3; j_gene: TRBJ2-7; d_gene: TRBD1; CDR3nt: TGCGCCAGCAGTCACCGGACAGGGCCGGGCTACGAGCAGTACTTC; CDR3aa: CASSHRTGPGYEQYF
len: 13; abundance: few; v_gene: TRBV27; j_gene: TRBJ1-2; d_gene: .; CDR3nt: TGTGCCAGCAGCGAGGGGGCTAACTATGGCTACACCTTC; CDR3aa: CASSEGANYGYTF
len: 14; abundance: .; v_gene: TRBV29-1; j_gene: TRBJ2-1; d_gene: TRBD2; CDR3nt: TGCAGCGTTGTTAGCGGGACTTTAGACAATGAGCAGTTCTTC; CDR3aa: CSVVSGTLDNEQFF
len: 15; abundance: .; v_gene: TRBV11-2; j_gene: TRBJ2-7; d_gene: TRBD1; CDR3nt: TGTGCCAGCAGCGTTAGACAGGGGGGGGCCTACGAGCAGTACTTC; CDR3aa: CASSVRQGGAYEQYF
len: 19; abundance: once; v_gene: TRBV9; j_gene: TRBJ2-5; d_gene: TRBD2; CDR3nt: TGTGCCAGCAGCGAATCCGACTGGACTAGCGGGAGCGAAGGGGGGACCCAGTACTTC; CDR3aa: CASSESDWTSGSEGGTQYF
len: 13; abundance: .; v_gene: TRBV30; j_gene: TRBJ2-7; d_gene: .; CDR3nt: TGTGCCTGGGGGGCCCAGGTGGGTTACGAGCAGTACTTC; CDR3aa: CAWGAQVGYEQYF
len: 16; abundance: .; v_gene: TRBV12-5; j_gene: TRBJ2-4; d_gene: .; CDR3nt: TGTGCTAGTGGTACCCCGGGGGAACTAGCCAAAAACATTCAGTACTTC; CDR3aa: CASGTPGELAKNIQYF
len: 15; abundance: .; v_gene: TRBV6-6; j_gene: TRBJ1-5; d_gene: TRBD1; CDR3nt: TGTGCCAGCAGTTGGGACAGGCGATTCAATCAGCCCCAGCATTTT; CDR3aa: CASSWDRRFNQPQHF
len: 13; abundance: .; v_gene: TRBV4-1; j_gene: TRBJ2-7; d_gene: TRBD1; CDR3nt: TGCGCCAGCAGCCTGGACCCAGGGGGCGAGCAGTACTTC; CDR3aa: CASSLDPGGEQYF
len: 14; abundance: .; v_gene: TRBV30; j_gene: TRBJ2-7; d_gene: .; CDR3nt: TGTGCCTGGAGTAAGCAGGCTTTCGGCTACGAGCAGTACTTC; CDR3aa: CAWSKQAFGYEQYF
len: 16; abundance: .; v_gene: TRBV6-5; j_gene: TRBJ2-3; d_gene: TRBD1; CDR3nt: TGTGCCAGCAGTTGGACCAAGAGGACAGGGCAAGATACGCAGTATTTT; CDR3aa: CASSWTKRTGQDTQYF
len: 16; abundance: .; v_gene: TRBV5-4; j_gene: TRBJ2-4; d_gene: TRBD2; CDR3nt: TGTGCCAGCAGCCTGGGGTCTAGCGGGGGCTACGACATTCAGTACTTC; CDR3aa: CASSLGSSGGYDIQYF
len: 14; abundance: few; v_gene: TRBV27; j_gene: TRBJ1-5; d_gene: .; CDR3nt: TGTGCCAGCAGTCCTGGGGCAGGGTATCAGCCCCAGCATTTT; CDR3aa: CASSPGAGYQPQHF